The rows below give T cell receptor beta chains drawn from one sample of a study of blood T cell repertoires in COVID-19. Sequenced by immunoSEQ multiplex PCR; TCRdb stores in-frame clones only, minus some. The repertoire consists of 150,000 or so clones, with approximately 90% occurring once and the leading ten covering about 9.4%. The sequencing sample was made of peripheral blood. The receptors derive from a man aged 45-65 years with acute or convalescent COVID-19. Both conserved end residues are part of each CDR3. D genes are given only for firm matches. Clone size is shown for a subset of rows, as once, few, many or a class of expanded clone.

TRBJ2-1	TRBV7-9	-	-	TGTGCCAGCAGCTTGGTTCGGGACTCCGCTTGGTTCTTC	CASSLVRDSAWFF
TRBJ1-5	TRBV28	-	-	TGTGCCAGCAGTCTCCTCGGTCAGCCCCAGCATTTT	CASSLLGQPQHF
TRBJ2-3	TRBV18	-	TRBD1	TGTGCCAGCTCACCGGACAGGGCGGGTACGCAGTATTTT	CASSPDRAGTQYF
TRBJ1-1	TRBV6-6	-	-	TGTGCCAGCAAGAGCGGGGTCACTGAAGCTTTCTTT	CASKSGVTEAFF
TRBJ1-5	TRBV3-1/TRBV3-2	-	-	TGTGCCAGCAGCCAAAGCGGGGATCAGCCCCAGCATTTT	CASSQSGDQPQHF
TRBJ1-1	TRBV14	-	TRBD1	TGTGCCAGCAGCCGTAACAGGGGGCTCACTGAAGCTTTCTTT	CASSRNRGLTEAFF
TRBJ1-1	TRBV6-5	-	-	TGTGCCAGTTATGGGGCTGGGCTCGGGAACACTGAAGCTTTCTTT	CASYGAGLGNTEAFF
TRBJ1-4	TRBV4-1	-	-	TGCGCCAGCAGCCAAGTGGGGAGTTGGGAAAAACTGTTTTTT	CASSQVGSWEKLFF
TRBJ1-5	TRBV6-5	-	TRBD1	TGTGCCAGCAGGGCCGGGACAGGGGTTCAGCCCCAGCATTTT	CASRAGTGVQPQHF
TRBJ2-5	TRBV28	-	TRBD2	TGTGCCAGCACCTTATACCCCCGGGGACTAGCGGGTTCCCAAAAGACCCAGTACTTC	CASTLYPRGLAGSQKTQYF
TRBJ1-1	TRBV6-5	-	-	TGTGCCACCTCTCGGGGGGGGGCTTTCTCTTTCTTT	CATSRGGAFSFF
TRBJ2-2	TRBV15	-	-	TGTGCCATCGAACAGGGTGGGGGGGGCACCGGGGAGCTGTTTTTT	CAIEQGGGGTGELFF
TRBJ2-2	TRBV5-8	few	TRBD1	TGTGCCAGCAGCTTGCACAGGGGAAACACCGGGGAGCTGTTTTTT	CASSLHRGNTGELFF
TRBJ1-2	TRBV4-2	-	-	TGTGCCAGCAGCCAAGGGTCAGTCTATGGCTACACCTTC	CASSQGSVYGYTF
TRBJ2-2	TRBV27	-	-	TGTGCCAGCTCCTGGAACACCGGGGAGCTGTTTTTT	CASSWNTGELFF
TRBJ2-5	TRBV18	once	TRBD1	TGTGCCAGCTCACCGCCGGGACAGGGGGGAGAGACCCAGTACTTC	CASSPPGQGGETQYF
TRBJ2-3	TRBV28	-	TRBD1	TGTGCCAGCAGTTCCGGACAGGGATCGGATACGCAGTATTTT	CASSSGQGSDTQYF
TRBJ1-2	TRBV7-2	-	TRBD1	TGTGCCAGCAGCCGGGACAGGGCGAACTATGGCTACACCTTC	CASSRDRANYGYTF
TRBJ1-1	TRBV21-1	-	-	TGTGCCAGCAGCAGGGCCCGGACAGGACTGAACACTGAAGCTTTCTTT	CASSRARTGLNTEAFF
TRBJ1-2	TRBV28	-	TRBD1	TGTGCCAGCAGTCACGGACAGGCCTTTCGGGCGGGCTACACCTTC	CASSHGQAFRAGYTF
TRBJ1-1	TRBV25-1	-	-	TGTGCCAGCAGGACAGGGAACACTGAAGCTTTCTTT	CASRTGNTEAFF
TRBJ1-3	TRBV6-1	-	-	TGTGCCAGCAGTGAACAGGGGGGAAACACCATATATTTT	CASSEQGGNTIYF
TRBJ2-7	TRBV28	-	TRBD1	TGTGCCAGCAGTTTAAGAGGATCCGGGACAGGAGCCTACGAGCAGTACTTC	CASSLRGSGTGAYEQYF
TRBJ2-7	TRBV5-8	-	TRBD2	TGTGCCAGCAAAAGACTAGCCAGCTCCTACGAGCAGTACTTC	CASKRLASSYEQYF
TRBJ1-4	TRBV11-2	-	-	TGTGCCAGCACTCGAGATCCCTCTTCCGAAAAACTGTTTTTT	CASTRDPSSEKLFF